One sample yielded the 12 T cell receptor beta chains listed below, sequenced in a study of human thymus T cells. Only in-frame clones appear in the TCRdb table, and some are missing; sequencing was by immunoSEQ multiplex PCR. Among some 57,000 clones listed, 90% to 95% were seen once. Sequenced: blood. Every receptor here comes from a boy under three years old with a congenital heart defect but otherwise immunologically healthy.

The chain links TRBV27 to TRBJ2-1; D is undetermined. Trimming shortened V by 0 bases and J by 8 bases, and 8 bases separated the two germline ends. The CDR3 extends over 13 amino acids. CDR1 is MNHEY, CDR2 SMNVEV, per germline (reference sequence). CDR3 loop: CASSLSLLHEQFF. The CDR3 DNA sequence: TGTGCCAGCAGTTTATCTCTCTTGCATGAGCAGTTCTTC.

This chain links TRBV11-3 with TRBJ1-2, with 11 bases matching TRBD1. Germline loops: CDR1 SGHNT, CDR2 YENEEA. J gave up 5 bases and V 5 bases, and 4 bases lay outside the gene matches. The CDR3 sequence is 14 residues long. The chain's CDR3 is CASSPGTGGYGYTF. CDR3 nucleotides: TGTGCCAGCAGCCCCGGGACAGGGGGATATGGCTACACCTTC.

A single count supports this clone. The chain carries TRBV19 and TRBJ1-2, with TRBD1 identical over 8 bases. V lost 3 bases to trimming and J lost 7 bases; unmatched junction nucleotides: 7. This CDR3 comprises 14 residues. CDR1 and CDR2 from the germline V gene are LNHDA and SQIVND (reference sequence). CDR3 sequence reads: CASSIPTGESGYTF. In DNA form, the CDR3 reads TGTGCCAGTAGTATCCCGACAGGGGAGAGTGGCTACACCTTC.

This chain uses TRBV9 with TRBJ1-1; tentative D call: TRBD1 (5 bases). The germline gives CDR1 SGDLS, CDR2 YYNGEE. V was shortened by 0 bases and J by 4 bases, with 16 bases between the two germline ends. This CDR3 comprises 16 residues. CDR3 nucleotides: TGTGCCAGCAGCGTAGCCGGGGACCCGGGGAGCACTGAAGCTTTCTTT. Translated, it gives CASSVAGDPGSTEAFF.

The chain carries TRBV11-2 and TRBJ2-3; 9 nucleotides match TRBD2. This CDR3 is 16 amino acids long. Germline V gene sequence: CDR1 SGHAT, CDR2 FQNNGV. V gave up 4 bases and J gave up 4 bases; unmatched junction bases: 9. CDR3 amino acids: CASSSLAGGSADTQYF. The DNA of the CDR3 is TGTGCCAGCAGCTCTCTGGCGGGAGGGTCGGCAGATACGCAGTATTTT. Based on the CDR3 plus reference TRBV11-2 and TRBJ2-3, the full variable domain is EAGVAQSPRYKIIEKRQSVAFWCNPISGHATLYWYQQILGQGPKLLIQFQNNGVVDDSQLPKDRFSAERLKGVDSTLKIQPAKLEDSAVYLCASSSLAGGSADTQYFGPGTRLTVL.

The CDR3 DNA follows: TGTGCCAGCAAACTAACCGGGACAGCGATCTACGAGCAGTACTTC. This encodes CASKLTGTAIYEQYF. V usage is TRBV27 and J usage is TRBJ2-7; 7 nucleotides align to TRBD1. The CDR3 runs to 15 residues. Germline V gene data show CDR1 as MNHEY and CDR2 as SMNVEV (reference sequence). The trim removed 7 bases at V and 3 bases at J, leaving 12 bases unmatched.

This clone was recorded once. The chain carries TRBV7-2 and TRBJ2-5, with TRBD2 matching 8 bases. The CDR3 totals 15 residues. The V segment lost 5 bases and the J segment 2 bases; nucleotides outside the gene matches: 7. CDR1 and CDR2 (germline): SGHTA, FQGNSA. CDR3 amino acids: CASSPSGRGQETQYF. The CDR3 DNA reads TGTGCCAGCAGCCCCAGCGGGAGAGGACAAGAGACCCAGTACTTC.

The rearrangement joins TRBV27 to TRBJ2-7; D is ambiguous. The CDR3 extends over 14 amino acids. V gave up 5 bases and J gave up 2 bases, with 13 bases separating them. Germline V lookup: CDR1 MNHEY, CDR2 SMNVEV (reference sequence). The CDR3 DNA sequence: TGTGCCAGCAGTGCCCCGACAAGACCCTACGAGCAGTACTTC. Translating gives CASSAPTRPYEQYF.

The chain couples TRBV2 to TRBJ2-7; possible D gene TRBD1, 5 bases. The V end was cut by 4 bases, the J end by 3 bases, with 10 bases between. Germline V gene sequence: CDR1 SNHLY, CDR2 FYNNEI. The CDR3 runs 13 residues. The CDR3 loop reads CASSADRDYEQYF. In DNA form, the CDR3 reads TGTGCCAGCAGTGCCGACAGAGACTACGAGCAGTACTTC.

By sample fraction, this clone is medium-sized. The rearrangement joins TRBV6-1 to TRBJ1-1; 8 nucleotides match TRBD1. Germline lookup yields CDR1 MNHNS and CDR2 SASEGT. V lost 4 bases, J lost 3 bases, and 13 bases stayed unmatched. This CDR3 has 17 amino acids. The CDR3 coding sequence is TGTGCCAGCAGTGGAGGGGGCAGGGGGCGTTGGGACACTGAAGCTTTCTTT. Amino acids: CASSGGGRGRWDTEAFF.

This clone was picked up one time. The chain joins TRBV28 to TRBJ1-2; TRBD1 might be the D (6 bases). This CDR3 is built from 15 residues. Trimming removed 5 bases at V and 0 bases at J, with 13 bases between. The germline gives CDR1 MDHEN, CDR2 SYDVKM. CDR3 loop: CASSPGHRTNYGYTF. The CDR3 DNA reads TGTGCCAGCAGTCCGGGACATCGAACTAACTATGGCTACACCTTC.

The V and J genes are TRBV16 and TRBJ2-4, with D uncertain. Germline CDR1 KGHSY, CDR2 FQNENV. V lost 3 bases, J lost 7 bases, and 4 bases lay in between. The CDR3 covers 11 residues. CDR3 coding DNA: TGTGCCAGCAGCCAGGGGAACATTCAGTACTTC. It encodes CASSQGNIQYF.